This section outlines one T cell receptor beta chain sequence together with its context. Its antigen is undetermined. This specimen comes from a study of T cell responses to AZD1222 COVID-19 vaccine. Whole-study findings and limits: Close to half of all spike-specific TCRs reportedly target regions of the variants that are unmutated.

The assay was immunoSEQ multiplex PCR, and TCRdb's table has in-frame clones only and misses some. The table includes some 89,000 clones, around nine tenths detected once. V lost 4 bases, J lost 2 bases, and 3 bases stayed unmatched. The length of the CDR3 is 14 residues. Germline lookup yields CDR1 SGHNT and CDR2 YYREEE (reference sequence). The sequenced sample was peripheral blood, obtained on day 0 of MenACWY control vaccination. The J gene is TRBJ1-1, the V gene TRBV5-4; 9 bases align to TRBD1. The clonotype originates from an adult in good health. The CDR3 DNA follows: TGTGCCAGCAGCCGGGACAGGGTTAACACTGAAGCTTTCTTT. Translation gives CASSRDRVNTEAFF.